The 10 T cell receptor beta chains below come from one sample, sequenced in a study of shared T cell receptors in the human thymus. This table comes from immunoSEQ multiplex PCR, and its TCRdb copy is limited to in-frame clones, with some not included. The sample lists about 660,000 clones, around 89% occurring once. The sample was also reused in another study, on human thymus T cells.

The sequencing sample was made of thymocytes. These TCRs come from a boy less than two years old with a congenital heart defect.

The CDR3 reads CASSDSRRGTNEKLFF. The CDR3 bases are TGTGCCAGCAGTGACTCGAGACGAGGAACTAATGAAAAACTGTTTTTT. J is TRBJ1-4 and V is TRBV6-4, with no clear D. Deletions cut 0 bases from V and 1 base from J, with 9 bases between. The germline CDR1 and CDR2 sequences are MRHNA and SNTAGT. This CDR3 has 16 residues.

The CDR3 loop reads CASSKRGTGYFFPYEQYF. The CDR3, as DNA: TGTGCCAGCAGTAAACGGGGGACAGGGTATTTCTTCCCCTACGAGCAGTACTTC. The chain recombines TRBV27 with TRBJ2-7; 9 nucleotides align to TRBD1. Germline trimming cut 5 bases from V and 2 bases from J; bases unmatched to any gene: 16. From germline, CDR1 is MNHEY and CDR2 SMNVEV (reference sequence). This CDR3 region has 18 residues.

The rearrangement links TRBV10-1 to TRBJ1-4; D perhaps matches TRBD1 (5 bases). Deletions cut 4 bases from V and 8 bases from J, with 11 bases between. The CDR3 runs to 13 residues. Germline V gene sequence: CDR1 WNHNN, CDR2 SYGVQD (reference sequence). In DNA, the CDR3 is TGCGCCAGCAGTGCCGGGGGAGGCGAAAAACTGTTTTTT. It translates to CASSAGGGEKLFF.

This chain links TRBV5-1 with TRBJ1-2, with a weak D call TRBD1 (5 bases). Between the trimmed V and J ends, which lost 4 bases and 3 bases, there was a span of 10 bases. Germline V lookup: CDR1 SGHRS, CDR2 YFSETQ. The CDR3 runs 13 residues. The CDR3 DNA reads TGCGCCAGCAGCGCCAGGGCGCACTATGGCTACACCTTC. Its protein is CASSARAHYGYTF.

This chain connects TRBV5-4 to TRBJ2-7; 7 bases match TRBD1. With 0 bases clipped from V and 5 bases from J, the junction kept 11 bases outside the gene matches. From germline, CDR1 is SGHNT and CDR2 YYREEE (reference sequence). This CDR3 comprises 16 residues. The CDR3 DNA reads TGTGCCAGCAGCTTGGCCCCCAGTCTAGGGGGCCACGAGCAGTACTTC. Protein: CASSLAPSLGGHEQYF.

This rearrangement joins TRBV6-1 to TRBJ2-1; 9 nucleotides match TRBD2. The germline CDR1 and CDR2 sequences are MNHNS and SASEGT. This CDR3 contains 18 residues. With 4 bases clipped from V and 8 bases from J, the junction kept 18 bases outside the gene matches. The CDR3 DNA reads TGTGCCAGCAGTGGAGGGGTTGCGGGAGGGGTGGAGAGGGATGAGCAGTTCTTC. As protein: CASSGGVAGGVERDEQFF.

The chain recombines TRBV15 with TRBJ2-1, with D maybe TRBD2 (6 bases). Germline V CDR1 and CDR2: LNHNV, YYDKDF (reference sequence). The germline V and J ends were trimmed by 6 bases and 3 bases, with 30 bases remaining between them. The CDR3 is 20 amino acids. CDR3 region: CATRWTWLWRVLIHYNEQFF. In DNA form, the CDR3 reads TGTGCCACCAGGTGGACCTGGCTATGGAGGGTTCTGATCCACTACAATGAGCAGTTCTTC.

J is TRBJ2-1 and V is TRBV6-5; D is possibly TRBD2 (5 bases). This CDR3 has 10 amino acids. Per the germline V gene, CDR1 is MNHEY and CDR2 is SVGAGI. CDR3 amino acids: CPVPGNEQFF. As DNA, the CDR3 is TGTCCGGTGCCGGGGAATGAGCAGTTCTTC.

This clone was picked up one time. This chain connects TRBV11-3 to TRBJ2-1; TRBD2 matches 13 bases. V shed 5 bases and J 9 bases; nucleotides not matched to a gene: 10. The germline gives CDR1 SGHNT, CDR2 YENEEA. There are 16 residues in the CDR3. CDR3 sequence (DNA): TGTGCCAGCAGCCCGGGCGGACTAGCGGGAGCCGGTGAGCAGTTCTTC. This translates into CASSPGGLAGAGEQFF.

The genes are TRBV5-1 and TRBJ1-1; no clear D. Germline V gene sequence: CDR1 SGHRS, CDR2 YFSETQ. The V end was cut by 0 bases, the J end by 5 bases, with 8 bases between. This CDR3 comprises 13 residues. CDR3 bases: TGCGCCAGCAGCTTGGGCCAGAAAACTGAAGCTTTCTTT. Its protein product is CASSLGQKTEAFF.